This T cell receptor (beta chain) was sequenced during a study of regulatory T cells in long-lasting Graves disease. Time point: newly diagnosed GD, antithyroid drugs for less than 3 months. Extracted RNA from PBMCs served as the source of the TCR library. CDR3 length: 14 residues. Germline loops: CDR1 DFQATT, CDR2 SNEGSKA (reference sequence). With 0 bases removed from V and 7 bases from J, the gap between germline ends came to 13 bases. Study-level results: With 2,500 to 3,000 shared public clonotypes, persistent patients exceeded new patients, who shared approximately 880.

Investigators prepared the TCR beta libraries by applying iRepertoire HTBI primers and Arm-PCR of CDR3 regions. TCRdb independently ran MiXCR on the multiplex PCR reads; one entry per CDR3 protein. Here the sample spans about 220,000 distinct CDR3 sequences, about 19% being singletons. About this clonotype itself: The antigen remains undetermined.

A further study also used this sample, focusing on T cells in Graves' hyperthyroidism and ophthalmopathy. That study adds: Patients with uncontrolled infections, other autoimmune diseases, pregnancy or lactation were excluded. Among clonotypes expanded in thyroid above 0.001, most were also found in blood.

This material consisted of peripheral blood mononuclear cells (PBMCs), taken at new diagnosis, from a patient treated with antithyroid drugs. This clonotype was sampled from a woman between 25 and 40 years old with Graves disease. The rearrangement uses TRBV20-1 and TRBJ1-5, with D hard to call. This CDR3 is CSARDESPGQPQHF. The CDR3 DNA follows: TGCAGTGCTAGAGATGAGTCACCAGGACAGCCCCAGCATTTT.